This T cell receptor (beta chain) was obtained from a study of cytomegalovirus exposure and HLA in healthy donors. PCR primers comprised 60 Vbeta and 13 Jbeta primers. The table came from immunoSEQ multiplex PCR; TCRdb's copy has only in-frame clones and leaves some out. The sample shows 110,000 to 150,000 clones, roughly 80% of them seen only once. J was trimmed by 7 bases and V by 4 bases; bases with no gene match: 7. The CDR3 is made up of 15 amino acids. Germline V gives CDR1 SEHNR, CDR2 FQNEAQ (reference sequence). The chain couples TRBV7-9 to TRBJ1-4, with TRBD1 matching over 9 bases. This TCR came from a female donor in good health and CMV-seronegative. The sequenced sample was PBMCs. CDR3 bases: TGTGCCAGCAGCTATCCGGGACAGGGCCCTGAAAAACTGTTTTTT. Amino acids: CASSYPGQGPEKLFF. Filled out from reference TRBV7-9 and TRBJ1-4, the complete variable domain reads DTGVSQNPRHKITKRGQNVTFRCDPISEHNRLYWYRQTLGQGPEFLTYFQNEAQLEKSRLLSDRFSAERPKGSFSTLEIQRTEQGDSAMYLCASSYPGQGPEKLFFGSGTQLSVL.